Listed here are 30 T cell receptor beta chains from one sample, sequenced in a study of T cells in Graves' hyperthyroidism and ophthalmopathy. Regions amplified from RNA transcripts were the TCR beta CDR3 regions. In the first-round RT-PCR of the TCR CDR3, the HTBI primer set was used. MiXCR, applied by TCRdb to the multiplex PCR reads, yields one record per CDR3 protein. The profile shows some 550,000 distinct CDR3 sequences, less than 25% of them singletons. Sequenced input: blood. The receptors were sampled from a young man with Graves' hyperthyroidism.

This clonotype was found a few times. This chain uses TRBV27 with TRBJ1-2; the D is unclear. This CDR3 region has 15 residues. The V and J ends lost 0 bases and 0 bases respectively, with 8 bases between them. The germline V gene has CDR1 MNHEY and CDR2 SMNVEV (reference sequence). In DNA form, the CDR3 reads TGTGCCAGCAGTTTATCGGCAGGTACTAACTATGGCTACACCTTC. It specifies CASSLSAGTNYGYTF.

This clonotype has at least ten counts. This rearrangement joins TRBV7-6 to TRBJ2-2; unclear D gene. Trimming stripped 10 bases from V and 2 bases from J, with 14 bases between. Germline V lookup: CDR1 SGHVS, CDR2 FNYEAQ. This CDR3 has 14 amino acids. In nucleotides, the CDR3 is TGTGCCACCCGCTATGAGCTTAACACCGGGGAGCTGTTTTTT. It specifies CATRYELNTGELFF.

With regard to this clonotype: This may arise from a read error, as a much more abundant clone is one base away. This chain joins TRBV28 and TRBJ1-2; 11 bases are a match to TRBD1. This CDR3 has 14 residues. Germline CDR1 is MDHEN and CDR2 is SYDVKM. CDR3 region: CASSGGQGARGYSF. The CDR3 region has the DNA TGTGCCAGCAGTGGAGGACAGGGGGCGCGTGGCTACAGCTTC.

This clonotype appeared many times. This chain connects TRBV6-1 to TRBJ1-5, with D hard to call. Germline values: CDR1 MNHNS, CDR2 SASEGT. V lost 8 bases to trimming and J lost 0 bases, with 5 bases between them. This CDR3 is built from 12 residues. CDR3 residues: CASGYSNQPQHF. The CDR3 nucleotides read TGTGCCAGCGGGTATAGCAATCAGCCCCAGCATTTT.

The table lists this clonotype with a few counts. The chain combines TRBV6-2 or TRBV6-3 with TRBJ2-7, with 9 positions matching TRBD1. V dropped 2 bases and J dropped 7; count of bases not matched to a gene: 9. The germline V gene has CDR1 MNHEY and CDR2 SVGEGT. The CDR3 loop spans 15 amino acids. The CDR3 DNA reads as TGTGCCAGCAGTTACGGGACAGGGCCCTACGCGGAGCAGTACTTC. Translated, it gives CASSYGTGPYAEQYF.

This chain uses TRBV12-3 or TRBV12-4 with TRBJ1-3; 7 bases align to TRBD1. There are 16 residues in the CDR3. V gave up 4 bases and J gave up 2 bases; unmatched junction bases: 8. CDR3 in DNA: TGTGCCAGCAGTTGGGGGGGGACAGTCCCTGGAAACACCATATATTTT. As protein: CASSWGGTVPGNTIYF.

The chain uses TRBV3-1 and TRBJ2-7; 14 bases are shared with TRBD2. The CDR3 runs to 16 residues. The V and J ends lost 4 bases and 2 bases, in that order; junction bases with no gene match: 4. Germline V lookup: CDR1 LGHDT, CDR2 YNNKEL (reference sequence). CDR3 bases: TGTGCCAGCAGCCGCGGGACTAGCGGGGGAACCTACGAGCAGTACTTC. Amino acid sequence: CASSRGTSGGTYEQYF.

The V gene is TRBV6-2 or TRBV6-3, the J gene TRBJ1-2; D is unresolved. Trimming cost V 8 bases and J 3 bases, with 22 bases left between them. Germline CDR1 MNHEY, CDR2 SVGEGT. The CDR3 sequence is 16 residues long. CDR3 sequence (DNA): TGTGCCAGCCGAGGGCCCGTTGGGGAGTTCGACTATGGCTACACCTTC. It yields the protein CASRGPVGEFDYGYTF.

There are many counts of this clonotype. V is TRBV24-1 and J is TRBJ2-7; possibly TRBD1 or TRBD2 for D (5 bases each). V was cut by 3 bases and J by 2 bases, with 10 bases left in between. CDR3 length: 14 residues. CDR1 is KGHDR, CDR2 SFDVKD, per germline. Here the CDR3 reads CATSDGDGPYEQYF. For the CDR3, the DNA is TGTGCCACCAGTGATGGGGACGGCCCCTACGAGCAGTACTTC.

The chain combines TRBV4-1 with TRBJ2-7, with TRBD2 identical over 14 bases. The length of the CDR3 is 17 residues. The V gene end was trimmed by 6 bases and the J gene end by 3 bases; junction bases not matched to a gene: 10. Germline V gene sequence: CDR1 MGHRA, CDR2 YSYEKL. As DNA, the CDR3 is TGCGCCAGCAGTCTTAATCCGGGACTAGCGGGGGACTACGAGCAGTACTTC. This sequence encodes CASSLNPGLAGDYEQYF.

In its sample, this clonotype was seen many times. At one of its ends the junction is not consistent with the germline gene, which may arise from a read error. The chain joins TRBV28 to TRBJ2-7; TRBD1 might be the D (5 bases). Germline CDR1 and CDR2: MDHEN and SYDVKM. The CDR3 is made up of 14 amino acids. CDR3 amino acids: CATSAFRDPYEQYF. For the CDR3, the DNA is TGTGCCACCAGTGCGTTCAGGGATCCCTACGAGCAGTACTTC.

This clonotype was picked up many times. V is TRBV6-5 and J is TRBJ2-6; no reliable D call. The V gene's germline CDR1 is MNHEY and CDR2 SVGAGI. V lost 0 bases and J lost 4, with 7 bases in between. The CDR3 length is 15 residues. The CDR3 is CASSYSPVGANVLTF. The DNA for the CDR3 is TGTGCCAGCAGTTACTCCCCCGTCGGGGCCAACGTCCTGACTTTC.

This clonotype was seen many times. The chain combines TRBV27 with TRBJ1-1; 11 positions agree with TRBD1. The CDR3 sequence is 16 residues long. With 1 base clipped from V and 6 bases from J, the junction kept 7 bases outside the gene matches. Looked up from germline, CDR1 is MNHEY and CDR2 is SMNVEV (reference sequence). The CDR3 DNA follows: TGTGCCAGCAGTTTATTACCGGGACAGGGGGGGCCTGAAGCTTTCTTT. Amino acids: CASSLLPGQGGPEAFF.

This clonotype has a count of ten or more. CDR3 nucleotide sequence: TGTGCCAGCAGTCCCTATCCCAGACAGGGTAGAGAGACCCAGTACTTC. Its translation is CASSPYPRQGRETQYF. This chain joins TRBV28 and TRBJ2-5; TRBD1 matches at 7 bases. Looked up from germline, CDR1 is MDHEN and CDR2 is SYDVKM. J lost 4 bases, V lost 5 bases, and 13 bases had no gene match. The CDR3 length is 16 residues.

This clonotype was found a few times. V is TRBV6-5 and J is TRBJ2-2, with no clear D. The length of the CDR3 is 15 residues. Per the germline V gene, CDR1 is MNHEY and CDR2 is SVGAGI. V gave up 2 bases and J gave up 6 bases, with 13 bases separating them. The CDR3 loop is CASSYEARWAGELFF. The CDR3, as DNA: TGTGCCAGCAGTTACGAAGCGCGCTGGGCCGGGGAGCTGTTTTTT.

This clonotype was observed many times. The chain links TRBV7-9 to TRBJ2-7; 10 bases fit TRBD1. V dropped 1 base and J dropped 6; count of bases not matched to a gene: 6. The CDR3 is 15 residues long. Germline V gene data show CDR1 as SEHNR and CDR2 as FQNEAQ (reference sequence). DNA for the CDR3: TGTGCCAGCAGCTTAGTTGGGACAGGGGTCGGCGAGCAGTACTTC. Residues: CASSLVGTGVGEQYF.

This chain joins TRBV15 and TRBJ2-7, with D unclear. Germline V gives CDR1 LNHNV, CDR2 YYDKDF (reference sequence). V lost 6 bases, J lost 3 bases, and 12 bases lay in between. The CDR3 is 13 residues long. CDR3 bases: TGTGCCACCAGTGACGATTTTAACTACGAGCAGTACTTC. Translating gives CATSDDFNYEQYF. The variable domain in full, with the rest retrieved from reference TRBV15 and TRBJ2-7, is DAMVIQNPRYQVTQFGKPVTLSCSQTLNHNVMYWYQQKSSQAPKLLFHYYDKDFNNEADTPDNFQSRRPNTSFCFLDIRSPGLGDTAMYLCATSDDFNYEQYFGPGTRLTVT.

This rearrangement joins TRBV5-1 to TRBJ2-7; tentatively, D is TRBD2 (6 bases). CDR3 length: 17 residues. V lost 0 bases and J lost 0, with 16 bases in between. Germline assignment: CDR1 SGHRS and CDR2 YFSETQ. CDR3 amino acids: CASSLGVPGVSSYEQYF. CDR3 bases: TGCGCCAGCAGCTTGGGGGTCCCGGGAGTTAGCTCCTACGAGCAGTACTTC.

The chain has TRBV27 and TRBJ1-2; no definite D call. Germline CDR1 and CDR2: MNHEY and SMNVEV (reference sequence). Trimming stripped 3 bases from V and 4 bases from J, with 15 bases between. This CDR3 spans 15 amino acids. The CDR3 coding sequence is TGTGCCAGCAGTTTGGGGTGGGGTAATGGCTATGGCTACACCTTC. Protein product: CASSLGWGNGYGYTF.

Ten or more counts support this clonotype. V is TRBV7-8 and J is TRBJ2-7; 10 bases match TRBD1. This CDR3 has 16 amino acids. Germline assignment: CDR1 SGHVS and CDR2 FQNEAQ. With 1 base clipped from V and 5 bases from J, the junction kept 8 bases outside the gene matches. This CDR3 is CASSLGGFGTGDEQYF. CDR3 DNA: TGTGCCAGCAGCTTAGGAGGATTCGGGACAGGGGACGAGCAGTACTTC.

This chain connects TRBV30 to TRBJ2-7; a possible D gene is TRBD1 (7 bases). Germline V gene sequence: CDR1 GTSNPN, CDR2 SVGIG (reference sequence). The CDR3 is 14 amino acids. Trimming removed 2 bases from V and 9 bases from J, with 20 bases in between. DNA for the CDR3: TGTGCCTGGAGTCCGCGGACAGGACTACGTGGGCAGTACTTC. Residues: CAWSPRTGLRGQYF.

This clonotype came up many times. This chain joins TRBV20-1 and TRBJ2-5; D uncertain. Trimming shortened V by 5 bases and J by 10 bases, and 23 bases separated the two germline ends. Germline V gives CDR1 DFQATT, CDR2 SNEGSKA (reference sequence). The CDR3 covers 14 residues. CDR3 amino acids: CSALRLGPPSDQYF. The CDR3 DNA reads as TGCAGTGCTTTGCGCCTCGGGCCTCCGTCGGACCAGTACTTC.

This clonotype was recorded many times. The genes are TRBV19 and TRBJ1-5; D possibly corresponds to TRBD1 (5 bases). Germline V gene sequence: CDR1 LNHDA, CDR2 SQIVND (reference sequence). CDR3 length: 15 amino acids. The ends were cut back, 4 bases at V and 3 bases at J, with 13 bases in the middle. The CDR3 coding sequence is TGTGCCAGTAGTACGACCCTGACAGACAATCAGCCCCAGCATTTT. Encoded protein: CASSTTLTDNQPQHF.

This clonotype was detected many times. The CDR3 loop is CASSLRAETQYF. DNA for the CDR3: TGTGCCAGCAGCTTAAGGGCCGAGACCCAGTACTTC. V and J are TRBV7-9 and TRBJ2-5; D unresolved. The germline CDR1 and CDR2 sequences are SEHNR and FQNEAQ (reference sequence). This CDR3 contains 12 residues. Between the trimmed V and J ends, which lost 2 bases and 5 bases, there was a span of 6 bases.

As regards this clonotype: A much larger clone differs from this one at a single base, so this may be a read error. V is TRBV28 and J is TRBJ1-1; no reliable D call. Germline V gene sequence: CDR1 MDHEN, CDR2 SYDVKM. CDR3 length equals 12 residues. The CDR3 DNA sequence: TGTGCCAGCAGTTTTGAGAACACTGAAGCTTGCTTT. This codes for CASSFENTEACF. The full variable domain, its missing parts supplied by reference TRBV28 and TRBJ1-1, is DVKVTQSSRYLVKRTGEKVFLECVQDMDHENMFWYRQDPGLGLRLIYFSYDVKMKEKGDIPEGYSVSREKKERFSLILESASTNQTSMYLCASSFENTEACFGQGTRLTVV.

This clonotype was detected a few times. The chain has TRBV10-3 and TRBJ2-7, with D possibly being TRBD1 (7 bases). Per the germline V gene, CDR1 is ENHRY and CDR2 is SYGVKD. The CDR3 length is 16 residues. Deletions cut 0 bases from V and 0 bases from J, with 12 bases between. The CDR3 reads CAISESARGASYEQYF. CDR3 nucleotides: TGTGCCATCAGTGAGTCGGCCAGGGGGGCCTCCTACGAGCAGTACTTC.

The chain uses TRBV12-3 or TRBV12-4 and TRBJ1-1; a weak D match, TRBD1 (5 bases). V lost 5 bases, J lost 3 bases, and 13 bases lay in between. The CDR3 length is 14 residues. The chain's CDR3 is CASSDPGSDTEAFF. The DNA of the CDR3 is TGTGCCAGCAGTGATCCAGGGAGTGACACTGAAGCTTTCTTT.

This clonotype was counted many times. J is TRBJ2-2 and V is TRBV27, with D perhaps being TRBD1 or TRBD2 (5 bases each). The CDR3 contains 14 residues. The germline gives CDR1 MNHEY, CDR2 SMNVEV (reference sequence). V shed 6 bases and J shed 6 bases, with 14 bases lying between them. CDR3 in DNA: TGTGCCAGCAGACCCCCCCTGGGGGCCGGGGAGCTGTTTTTT. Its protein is CASRPPLGAGELFF.

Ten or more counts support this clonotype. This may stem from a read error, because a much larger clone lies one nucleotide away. The chain's CDR3 is CASSWGTVNTEASF. For the CDR3, the DNA is TGTGCCAGCAGTTGGGGGACGGTGAACACTGAAGCTTCCTTT. The genes are TRBV6-5 and TRBJ1-1, with D perhaps matching TRBD1 (5 bases). The CDR3 is made up of 14 amino acids. Germline CDR1 and CDR2: MNHEY and SVGAGI.

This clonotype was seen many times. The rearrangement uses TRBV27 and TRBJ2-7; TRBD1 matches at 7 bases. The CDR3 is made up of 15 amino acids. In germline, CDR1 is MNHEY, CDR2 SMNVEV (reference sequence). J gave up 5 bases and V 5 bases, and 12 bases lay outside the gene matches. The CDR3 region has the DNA TGTGCCAGCAGTACAAAACAGGGGTCTAAGAACGAGCAGTACTTC. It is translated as CASSTKQGSKNEQYF.